The sequence of this T cell receptor beta chain was determined in a study of persistence of HIV-infected CD4 T cells. Overlapping HIV-1 Gag 15-mer peptides at around 0.91 ug per peptide per mL were used. CD40L-negative CD69-negative CD45RO-high memory CD4+ T cells were sorted as populations depleted of antigen-responding cells. There are 17 residues in the CDR3. Trimming left V 0 bases short and J 1 base short, with 14 bases between. Looked up from germline, CDR1 is SGHRS and CDR2 is YFSETQ. Sequencing used immunoSEQ version 4 in survey mode. Assay: immunoSEQ multiplex PCR; the TCRdb copy retains only in-frame clones and omits some. The sample has over 40,000 clones, approximately 80% seen once. Comment on this clone: As yet, its antigen is unknown. Other nucleotide sequences from this sample produce the same CDR3.

The source was CD4+ T cells sorted from PBMCs after approximately 20-hour stimulation, collected from a patient who received antiretroviral therapy. The clonotype originates from an adult man with HIV who was CMV-seropositive. The chain joins TRBV5-1 to TRBJ1-3, with a tentative D call TRBD1 (5 bases). The CDR3 sequence is CASSLGAGAGSGNTIYF. The CDR3 bases are TGCGCCAGCAGCTTGGGGGCCGGGGCGGGATCTGGAAACACCATATATTTT. Looking up the rest from reference TRBV5-1 and TRBJ1-3 gives the full variable domain: KAGVTQTPRYLIKTRGQQVTLSCSPISGHRSVSWYQQTPGQGLQFLFEYFSETQRNKGNFPGRFSGRQFSNSRSEMNVSTLELGDSALYLCASSLGAGAGSGNTIYFGEGSWLTVV.